Below, one T cell receptor beta chain is given with its context. Antigen specificity is unknown. The sample comes from a study of OX40 agonist ivuxolimab in advanced cancers. Overall study context: With a range of about 23 to 85, age averaged approximately 54 years, and around 83% were male.

V was cut by 6 bases and J by 5 bases, with 11 bases left in between. There are 13 residues in the CDR3. Germline V gene lookup returns CDR1 SNHLY and CDR2 FYNNEI. Sequencing was performed with immunoSEQ multiplex PCR; in TCRdb, only in-frame clones are kept and a portion is missing. This repertoire shows roughly 40,000 clones, over 80% found once; its top ten account for around 31%. Study-level points and caveats: Partial responders dosed at 0.1-3.0 mg/kg displayed clonal expansion ranking among the lowest.

The J gene is TRBJ2-1, the V gene TRBV2; no reliable D call. The TCR sequence derives from an adult with an advanced solid tumor such as melanoma, head and neck, liver or kidney cancer. Material: CD4+ or CD8+ T cells sorted from blood, obtained in a trial of the OX40 agonist ivuxolimab. The CDR3 bases are TGTGCCAGCAGCCTAACAGAACACAATGAGCAGTTCTTC. Translated: CASSLTEHNEQFF. Variable domain in full (rest from reference TRBV2 and TRBJ2-1): EPEVTQTPSHQVTQMGQEVILRCVPISNHLYFYWYRQILGQKVEFLVSFYNNEISEKSEIFDDQFSVERPDGSNFTLKIRSTKLEDSAMYFCASSLTEHNEQFFGPGTRLTVL.